This is a list of T cell receptor beta chains from one sample in a study of T cells after yellow fever vaccination. One entry per CDR3 protein results from TCRdb running MiXCR on the 5' RACE reads. Here the sample spans a few hundred thousand distinct CDR3 sequences, approximately 3.9% being singletons. Sequencing was performed on PBMCs, taken 5 days after the yellow fever booster vaccination. Receptor source: a man aged 18 to 29 who received the YFV17D yellow fever vaccine. CDR3s include the opening cysteine and the closing phenylalanine or tryptophan. D genes are given only for firm matches. The size of a clone is reported for some rows only, either as once, few or many, or as a class for expanded clones.

clone_size j_call v_call d_call cdr3_aa cdr3_nt
few TRBJ2-5 TRBV25-1 TRBD1 CASRAGTGKETQYF TGTGCCAGCAGGGCCGGGACAGGCAAAGAGACCCAGTACTTC
. TRBJ2-7 TRBV6-5 TRBD2 CASRPIAGASYEQYF TGTGCCAGCAGACCTATAGCGGGGGCATCCTACGAGCAGTACTTC
. TRBJ2-1 TRBV6-5 . CASSYSGMAVNEQFF TGTGCCAGCAGTTACTCGGGGATGGCCGTCAATGAGCAGTTCTTC
few TRBJ1-1 TRBV6-2/TRBV6-3 . CASSSGGRTEAFF TGTGCCAGCAGCTCCGGGGGCCGGACTGAAGCTTTCTTT
many TRBJ2-5 TRBV9 TRBD2 CASSVVAGGPETQYF TGTGCCAGCAGCGTAGTTGCGGGGGGGCCCGAGACCCAGTACTTC
few TRBJ1-1 TRBV20-1 TRBD1 CSAVDRGTEAFF TGCAGTGCCGTTGACAGGGGAACTGAAGCTTTCTTT
. TRBJ2-7 TRBV7-2 . CASSYRVSSYEQYF TGTGCCAGCAGCTATCGGGTCTCCTCCTACGAGCAGTACTTC
few TRBJ2-1 TRBV10-3 TRBD2 CAIRGGTYNEQFF TGTGCCATTCGGGGGGGTACCTACAATGAGCAGTTCTTC
. TRBJ2-7 TRBV12-2 . CASRHSAGGTYEQYF TGTGCAAGTCGCCACTCAGCGGGGGGAACCTACGAGCAGTACTTC
few TRBJ2-3 TRBV10-3 . CAISEHTDTQYF TGTGCCATCAGTGAGCATACAGATACGCAGTATTTT
many TRBJ2-5 TRBV7-9 TRBD2 CASSPPGLAGVETQYF TGTGCCAGCAGCCCCCCGGGACTAGCGGGGGTAGAGACCCAGTACTTC
many TRBJ1-4 TRBV18 . CASSPDLESEKLFF TGTGCCAGCTCACCCGACTTAGAGAGCGAAAAACTGTTTTTT
once TRBJ2-5 TRBV20-1 TRBD1 CSAPDRYQETQYF TGCAGTGCGCCGGACAGGTACCAAGAGACCCAGTACTTC
many TRBJ1-5 TRBV7-2 . CASSLDGLNQPQHF TGTGCCAGCAGCTTAGACGGACTGAATCAGCCCCAGCATTTT
few TRBJ2-1 TRBV11-2 TRBD1 CASSFGGQGSEQFF TGTGCCAGCAGCTTTGGTGGACAGGGGAGCGAGCAGTTCTTC
few TRBJ2-3 TRBV29-1 TRBD1 CSVDRGLGTDTQYF TGCAGCGTTGACAGGGGGCTCGGCACAGATACGCAGTATTTT
few TRBJ2-1 TRBV7-2 . CASSLAYPGSVMYNEQFF TGTGCCAGCAGCTTAGCGTATCCGGGGTCCGTCATGTACAATGAGCAGTTCTTC
. TRBJ2-6 TRBV10-3 TRBD1 CAISDSGGDGANVLTF TGTGCCATCAGTGATTCAGGGGGTGATGGGGCCAACGTCCTGACTTTC
few TRBJ2-2 TRBV5-1 TRBD2 CASSATSGAGELFF TGCGCCAGCAGCGCAACCAGCGGGGCCGGGGAGCTGTTTTTT
. TRBJ1-2 TRBV7-9 . CASSPLRGYTF TGTGCCAGCAGCCCGCTGCGAGGCTACACCTTC
few TRBJ2-6 TRBV5-1 . CASSWTGRTNVLTF TGCGCCAGCAGCTGGACGGGGAGGACCAACGTCCTGACTTTC
many TRBJ1-6 TRBV5-1 . CASSLVTPGNSPLHF TGCGCCAGCAGCTTGGTAACCCCTGGGAATTCACCCCTCCACTTT
. TRBJ2-1 TRBV28 TRBD2 CASSPPITSGQQFF TGTGCCAGCAGTCCCCCTATTACTAGCGGACAGCAGTTCTTC
many TRBJ1-6 TRBV5-1 TRBD1 CASSLRTGYNSPLHF TGCGCCAGCAGCCTACGGACAGGGTATAATTCACCCCTCCACTTT
many TRBJ1-1 TRBV20-1 . CSARPQGSGSEAFF TGCAGTGCTAGGCCTCAGGGGAGCGGATCTGAAGCTTTCTTT
. TRBJ1-2 TRBV7-2 . CASSAGGWYGYTF TGTGCCAGCAGCGCCGGGGGCTGGTATGGCTACACCTTC
many TRBJ2-1 TRBV7-2 TRBD2 CASRQLAGSYNEQFF TGTGCCAGCAGACAACTAGCGGGGTCTTACAATGAGCAGTTCTTC
. TRBJ1-3 TRBV5-4 TRBD1 CASSRGQSLSGNTIYF TGTGCCAGCAGCAGGGGACAGAGTCTCTCTGGAAACACCATATATTTT
many TRBJ2-7 TRBV5-1 . CASSGIPDGHEQYF TGCGCCAGCAGCGGGATTCCGGACGGCCACGAGCAGTACTTC
. TRBJ1-3 TRBV5-6 . CASSFGRNSGNTIYF TGTGCCAGCAGCTTCGGGCGAAACTCTGGAAACACCATATATTTT
few TRBJ1-2 TRBV18 . CASSMTSRRGDGYTF TGTGCCAGCTCGATGACCTCCCGCAGGGGTGATGGCTACACCTTC
many TRBJ1-2 TRBV6-5 TRBD1 CASSPDRGRIYGYTF TGTGCCAGCAGTCCGGACAGGGGGCGCATCTATGGCTACACCTTC
. TRBJ1-5 TRBV12-3/TRBV12-4 TRBD1 CASNRGSGNQPQHF TGTGCCAGCAACAGGGGGTCCGGCAATCAGCCCCAGCATTTT
. TRBJ2-2 TRBV5-4 TRBD1 CASSLGDRNTGELFF TGTGCCAGCAGCTTGGGGGACAGGAACACCGGGGAGCTGTTTTTT
many TRBJ2-3 TRBV29-1 TRBD1 CSVEGQGADTQYF TGCAGCGTTGAAGGACAGGGGGCAGATACGCAGTATTTT
few TRBJ2-7 TRBV5-1 . CASSLYRGYEQYF TGCGCCAGCAGCTTGTACCGGGGGTACGAGCAGTACTTC
many TRBJ2-3 TRBV9 . CASSAPTDTQYF TGTGCCAGCAGCGCCCCCACAGATACGCAGTATTTT
. TRBJ2-1 TRBV5-1 TRBD1 CASSLLQGARNEQFF TGCGCCAGCAGCTTGTTGCAGGGGGCTAGGAATGAGCAGTTCTTC
few TRBJ2-1 TRBV2 . CASSEGLGNEQFF TGTGCCAGCAGTGAGGGTCTCGGTAATGAGCAGTTCTTC
many TRBJ2-1 TRBV6-5 . CASSYSAGLAPREQFF TGTGCCAGCAGTTACTCTGCGGGGTTGGCCCCACGAGAGCAGTTCTTC
. TRBJ2-1 TRBV7-9 TRBD2 CASRLVRGGNNEQFF TGTGCCAGCAGGCTCGTCCGCGGGGGAAACAATGAGCAGTTCTTC
few TRBJ2-1 TRBV15 . CATSREDQWNNEQFF TGTGCCACCAGCAGAGAGGACCAGTGGAACAATGAGCAGTTCTTC
. TRBJ2-2 TRBV7-9 . CASSFLTGHTGELFF TGTGCCAGCAGCTTCCTAACGGGTCATACCGGGGAGCTGTTTTTT
few TRBJ2-1 TRBV12-3/TRBV12-4 TRBD1 CAMGGQDDEQFF TGTGCCATGGGGGGACAGGACGACGAGCAGTTCTTC
few TRBJ2-3 TRBV19 . CASSIDRACRRGQHTDTQYF TGTGCCAGTAGTATAGATAGGGCGTGCCGGCGGGGACAGCACACAGATACGCAGTATTTT
many TRBJ2-4 TRBV10-2 . CASRVGAKNIQYF TGCGCCAGCCGGGTGGGGGCCAAAAACATTCAGTACTTC
few TRBJ2-1 TRBV25-1 . CARHRQSTSYNEQFF TGTGCCAGACACCGACAGTCAACGTCCTACAATGAGCAGTTCTTC
few TRBJ2-7 TRBV5-1 . CASSLGPLSYEQYF TGCGCCAGCAGCTTGGGCCCTCTTAGCTACGAGCAGTACTTC
. TRBJ1-6 TRBV6-1 . CASRDGQGSGSPLHF TGTGCCAGCAGGGATGGGCAGGGCTCGGGTTCACCCCTCCACTTT
many TRBJ1-3 TRBV5-1 . CASSLQSGNTIYF TGCGCCAGCAGCCTCCAATCTGGAAACACCATATATTTT
few TRBJ2-1 TRBV10-3 . CAISEMGGAVSAEQFF TGTGCCATCAGTGAAATGGGCGGGGCTGTCTCGGCGGAGCAGTTCTTC